The count of the clone carrying this T cell receptor beta chain is one. These data originate in a study of shared clonotypes between healthy human individuals. Looking at the study overall: In total, the donors were two women and a few men aged 18 to 49.

The germline V gene encodes CDR1 SGHRS and CDR2 YFSETQ. With 4 bases clipped from V and 3 bases from J, the junction kept 2 bases outside the gene matches. CDR3 length: 15 residues. For each subset, genomic DNA was distributed in equal portions over several immunoSEQ plates. TCRdb keeps only in-frame clones here, not all; method: immunoSEQ multiplex PCR. The sample gives roughly 1.4 million clones, around 98.5% of which show up once; approximately 0.4% is in the top ten. Sample: naive CD4+ T cells sorted from blood. As for subset: CD45RA+ positively selected. This chain connects TRBV5-1 to TRBJ2-7; 15 bases are a match to TRBD2. This TCR was recovered from a young man in good health. CDR3 nucleotide sequence: TGCGCCAGCAGCGCGGGACTAGCGGGGGGCTACGAGCAGTACTTC. This sequence encodes CASSAGLAGGYEQYF.